The sequence of this T cell receptor beta chain was determined in a study of early T cells in non-severe SARS-CoV-2 infection. As for the study in general: The input, bulk RNA from unsorted whole blood, was sequenced, and chains were unpaired. Study-level points and caveats: VDJdb matching favored anti-spike CD8 responses, missing private and CD4 specificities.

The CDR3 has 14 amino acids. Germline CDR1 is MNHEY and CDR2 is SMNVEV (reference sequence). Trimming pared 2 bases from V and 1 base from J, leaving 8 bases between. As part of library construction, unique molecular identifiers were attached to individual cDNA molecules. Via MiXCR, TCRdb re-called the 5' RACE reads, giving one row per CDR3 protein. The data contain some 87,000 distinct CDR3 sequences, 12% to 15% of them seen just once; the ten biggest clones take up roughly 1.4%. Many counts were recorded for this clonotype. Its specificity is not known. The sequenced sample was whole blood. This rearrangement joins TRBV27 to TRBJ1-1; D is unresolved. The sequence derives from an adult who was a healthcare worker with PCR-confirmed SARS-CoV-2 infection or an uninfected control (not recorded which). CDR3 coding DNA: TGTGCCAGCAGTTTAAATTCCGGGAACACTGAAGCTTTCTTT. It codes for CASSLNSGNTEAFF.